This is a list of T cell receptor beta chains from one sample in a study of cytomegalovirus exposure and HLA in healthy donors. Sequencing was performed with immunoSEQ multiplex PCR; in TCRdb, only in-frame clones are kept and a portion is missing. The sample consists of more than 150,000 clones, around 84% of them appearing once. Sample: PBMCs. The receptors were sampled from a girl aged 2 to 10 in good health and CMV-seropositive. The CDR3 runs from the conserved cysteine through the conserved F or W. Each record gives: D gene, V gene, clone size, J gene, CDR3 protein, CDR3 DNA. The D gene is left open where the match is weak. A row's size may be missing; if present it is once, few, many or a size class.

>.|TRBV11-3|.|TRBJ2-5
CAGSLGVRETQYF
TGTGCCGGCAGCTTAGGCGTGAGAGAGACCCAGTACTTC
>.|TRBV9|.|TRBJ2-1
CASSVSSGNEQFF
TGTGCCAGCAGCGTGTCCTCAGGGAATGAGCAGTTCTTC
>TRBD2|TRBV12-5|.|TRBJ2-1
CASGALSGEGYNEQFF
TGTGCTAGTGGTGCCCTTAGCGGGGAGGGGTACAATGAGCAGTTCTTC
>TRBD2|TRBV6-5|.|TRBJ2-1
CASSPTSGREQFF
TGTGCCAGCAGCCCGACTAGCGGGAGAGAGCAGTTCTTC
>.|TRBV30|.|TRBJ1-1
CAWSPGGREAFF
TGTGCCTGGAGTCCCGGCGGGAGGGAAGCTTTCTTT
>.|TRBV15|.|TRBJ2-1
CATSEGSGSYNEQFF
TGTGCCACCAGCGAGGGATCTGGCTCCTACAATGAGCAGTTCTTC
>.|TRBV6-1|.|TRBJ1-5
CASSELTGSEDQPQHF
TGTGCCAGCAGTGAATTAACGGGATCCGAGGATCAGCCCCAGCATTTT
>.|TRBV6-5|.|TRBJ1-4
CASSYSMPGEGEKLFF
TGTGCCAGCAGTTACTCGATGCCAGGGGAGGGAGAAAAACTGTTTTTT
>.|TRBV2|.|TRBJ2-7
CASRGHPNYEQYF
TGTGCCAGCAGAGGACACCCCAACTACGAGCAGTACTTC
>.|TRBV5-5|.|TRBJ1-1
CASTRAGARTEAFF
TGTGCCAGCACCCGAGCTGGGGCTCGGACTGAAGCTTTCTTT
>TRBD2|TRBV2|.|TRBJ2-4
CASSGLAQNIQYF
TGTGCCAGCAGCGGACTAGCGCAAAACATTCAGTACTTC
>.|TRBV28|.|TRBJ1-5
CASSWGAGGDQPQHF
TGTGCCAGCAGTTGGGGTGCGGGGGGCGACCAGCCCCAGCATTTT
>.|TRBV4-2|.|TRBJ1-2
CASSQDGIRYGYTF
TGTGCCAGCAGCCAAGACGGGATCCGCTATGGCTACACCTTC
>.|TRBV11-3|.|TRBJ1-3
CASSQSTGLGNTIYF
TGTGCCAGCAGCCAATCGACAGGCCTTGGAAACACCATATATTTT
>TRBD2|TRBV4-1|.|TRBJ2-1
CASSPGLGNNEQFF
TGCGCCAGCAGCCCGGGACTAGGGAACAATGAGCAGTTCTTC
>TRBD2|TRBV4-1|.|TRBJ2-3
CASSQGGLAASTDTQYF
TGCGCCAGCAGCCAAGGGGGACTAGCGGCTAGCACAGATACGCAGTATTTT
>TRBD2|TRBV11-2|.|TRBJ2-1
CASSLGLAGGPYNEQFF
TGTGCCAGCAGCTTAGGACTAGCGGGGGGGCCTTACAATGAGCAGTTCTTC
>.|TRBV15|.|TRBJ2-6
CATSRRSGGAGANVLTF
TGTGCCACCAGCAGGAGGTCAGGAGGGGCTGGGGCCAACGTCCTGACTTTC
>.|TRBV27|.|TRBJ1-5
CASSPRTNQPQHF
TGTGCCAGCAGTCCCCGGACAAATCAGCCCCAGCATTTT
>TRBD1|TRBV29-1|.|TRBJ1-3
CSVETGNGNTIYF
TGCAGCGTTGAGACAGGGAATGGAAACACCATATATTTT
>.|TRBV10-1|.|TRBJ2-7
CASSDAEARHEQYF
TGCGCCAGCAGTGACGCGGAGGCGCGGCACGAGCAGTACTTC
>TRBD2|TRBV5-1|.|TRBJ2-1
CASSWGGLNSYNEQFF
TGCGCCAGCAGCTGGGGGGGGTTGAACTCCTACAATGAGCAGTTCTTC
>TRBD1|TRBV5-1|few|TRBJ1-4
CASSFGQGTNEKLFF
TGCGCCAGCAGCTTCGGACAGGGGACTAATGAAAAACTGTTTTTT
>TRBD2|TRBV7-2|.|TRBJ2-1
CASSLPRGGPYNEQFF
TGTGCCAGCAGCTTACCCCGGGGGGGCCCCTACAATGAGCAGTTCTTC
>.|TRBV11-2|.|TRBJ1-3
CASSFTSGNTIYF
TGTGCCAGCAGCTTTACATCCGGAAACACCATATATTTT
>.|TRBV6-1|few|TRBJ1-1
CASSAVRGGTEAFF
TGTGCCAGCAGTGCCGTCAGGGGTGGCACTGAAGCTTTCTTT
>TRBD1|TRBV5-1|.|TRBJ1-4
CASSSSDRGGEKLFF
TGCGCCAGCAGCTCCAGCGACAGGGGGGGCGAAAAACTGTTTTTT
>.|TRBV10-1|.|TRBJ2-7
CASSAHRGAGAYEQYF
TGCGCCAGCAGTGCCCACCGGGGGGCGGGAGCTTACGAGCAGTACTTC
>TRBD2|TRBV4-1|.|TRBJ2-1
CASSQTGGYNEQFF
TGCGCCAGCAGCCAAACGGGGGGGTACAATGAGCAGTTCTTC
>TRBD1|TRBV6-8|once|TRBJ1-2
CASSLRGLLGYTF
TGTGCCAGCAGTCTGAGGGGGCTACTTGGCTACACCTTC
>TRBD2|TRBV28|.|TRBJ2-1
CAITKDSGGYNEQFF
TGTGCCATTACAAAGGACAGCGGGGGATACAATGAGCAGTTCTTC
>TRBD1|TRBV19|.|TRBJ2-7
CASSTLSDRGIYEQYF
TGTGCCAGTAGCACTCTGTCGGACAGGGGGATATACGAGCAGTACTTC
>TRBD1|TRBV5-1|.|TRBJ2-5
CASSLGTGLQETQYF
TGCGCCAGCAGCTTGGGGACAGGGCTTCAAGAGACCCAGTACTTC
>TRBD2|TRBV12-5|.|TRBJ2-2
CASGFKGVAGGTAGELFF
TGTGCTAGTGGTTTTAAGGGGGTAGCGGGGGGAACCGCCGGGGAGCTGTTTTTT
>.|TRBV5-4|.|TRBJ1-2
CASSTLTRTKINWGYTF
TGTGCCAGCAGCACCTTAACCCGGACAAAAATCAACTGGGGCTACACCTTC
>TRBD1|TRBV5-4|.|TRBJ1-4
CASSSVSGQGESSEKLFF
TGTGCCAGCAGCTCCGTATCGGGACAGGGAGAGAGTAGTGAAAAACTGTTTTTT
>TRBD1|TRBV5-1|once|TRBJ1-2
CASSPGTGETYGYTF
TGCGCCAGCAGCCCCGGGACAGGAGAAACTTATGGCTACACCTTC
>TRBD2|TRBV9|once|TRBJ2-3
CASSVVVAGGTDTQYF
TGTGCCAGCAGCGTAGTGGTAGCGGGGGGCACAGATACGCAGTATTTT
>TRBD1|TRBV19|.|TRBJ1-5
CASSVRGPGNQPQHF
TGTGCCAGTAGCGTCAGGGGGCCGGGCAATCAGCCCCAGCATTTT
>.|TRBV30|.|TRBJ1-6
CAWSRSSYNSPLHF
TGTGCCTGGAGTCGGAGCTCCTATAATTCACCCCTCCACTTT
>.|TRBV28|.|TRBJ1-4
CASSLTNGHEKLFF
TGTGCCAGCAGTTTGACTAACGGACATGAAAAACTGTTTTTT
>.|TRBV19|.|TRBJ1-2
CASTGAYGYTF
TGTGCCAGTACAGGGGCCTATGGCTACACCTTC
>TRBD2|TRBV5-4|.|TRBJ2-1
CASTSAPGGEQFF
TGTGCCAGCACTTCTGCCCCGGGGGGTGAGCAGTTCTTC
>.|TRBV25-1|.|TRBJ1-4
CASTPRATNEKLFF
TGTGCCAGCACCCCAAGAGCAACTAATGAAAAACTGTTTTTT
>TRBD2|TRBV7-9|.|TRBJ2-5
CSSSLQSGRAGAQYF
TGTTCCAGCAGCTTACAAAGCGGGAGGGCCGGGGCCCAGTACTTC
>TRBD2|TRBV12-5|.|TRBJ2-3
CASGLVLSSGGTDTQYF
TGTGCTAGTGGTTTGGTACTGTCTAGCGGGGGCACAGATACGCAGTATTTT
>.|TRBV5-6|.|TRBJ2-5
CASSPGAAIRETQYF
TGTGCCAGCAGCCCTGGGGCAGCCATAAGGGAGACCCAGTACTTC
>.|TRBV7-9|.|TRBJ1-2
CSSSLGYVVGEDGYTF
TGTTCCAGCAGCTTAGGGTATGTGGTGGGAGAGGATGGCTACACCTTC
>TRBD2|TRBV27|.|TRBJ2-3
CASRRTSGRFDTQYF
TGTGCCAGCCGAAGGACTAGCGGGAGGTTTGATACGCAGTATTTT
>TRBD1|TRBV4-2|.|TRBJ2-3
CASSPIQGAMVTDTQYF
TGTGCCAGCAGCCCAATACAGGGGGCAATGGTGACAGATACGCAGTATTTT
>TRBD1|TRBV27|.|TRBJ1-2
CASLPVGQGVLGGYTF
TGTGCCAGCCTCCCCGTGGGACAGGGGGTTTTGGGTGGCTACACCTTC
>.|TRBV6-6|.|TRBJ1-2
CASSYSEGPVGYTF
TGTGCCAGCAGTTACTCTGAGGGTCCCGTCGGCTACACCTTC
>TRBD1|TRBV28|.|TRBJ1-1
CASSFVGGANTEAFF
TGTGCCAGCAGTTTTGTAGGGGGCGCGAACACTGAAGCTTTCTTT
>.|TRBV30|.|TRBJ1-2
CAWSVGGSGYTF
TGTGCCTGGAGTGTGGGGGGAAGTGGCTACACCTTC
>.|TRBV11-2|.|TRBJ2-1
CASSPLGGTYNEQFF
TGTGCCAGCAGCCCCCTTGGCGGGACCTACAATGAGCAGTTCTTC
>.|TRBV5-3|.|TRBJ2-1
CARSLARTTTQERYNEQFF
TGTGCCAGAAGCTTGGCGAGGACTACCACACAAGAAAGATACAATGAGCAGTTCTTC
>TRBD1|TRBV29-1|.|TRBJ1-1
CSDGQGDTEAFF
TGCAGCGACGGACAGGGTGACACTGAAGCTTTCTTT
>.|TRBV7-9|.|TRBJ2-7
CASSLIVETYEQYF
TGTGCCAGCAGCTTAATTGTCGAAACTTACGAGCAGTACTTC
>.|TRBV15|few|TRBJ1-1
CATSRDPLGASGEAFF
TGTGCCACCAGCAGAGACCCGCTGGGGGCGTCGGGGGAAGCTTTCTTT